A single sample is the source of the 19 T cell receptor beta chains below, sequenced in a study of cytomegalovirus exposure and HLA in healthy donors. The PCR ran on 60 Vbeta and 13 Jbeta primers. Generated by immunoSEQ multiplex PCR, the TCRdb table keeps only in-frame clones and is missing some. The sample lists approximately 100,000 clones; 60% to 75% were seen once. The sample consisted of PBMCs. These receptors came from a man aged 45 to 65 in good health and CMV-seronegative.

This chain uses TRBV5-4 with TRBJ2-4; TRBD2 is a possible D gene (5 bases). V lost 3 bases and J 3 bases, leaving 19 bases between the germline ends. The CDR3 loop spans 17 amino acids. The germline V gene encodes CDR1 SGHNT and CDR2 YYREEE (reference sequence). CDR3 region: CASSSSSNGILKNIQYF. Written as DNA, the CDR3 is TGTGCCAGCAGCTCGTCCAGTAACGGGATTCTCAAAAACATTCAGTACTTC.

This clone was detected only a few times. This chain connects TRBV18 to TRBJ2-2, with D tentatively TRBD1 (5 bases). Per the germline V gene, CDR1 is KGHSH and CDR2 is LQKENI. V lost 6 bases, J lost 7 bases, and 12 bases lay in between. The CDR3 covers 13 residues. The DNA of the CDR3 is TGTGCCAGCTCGCCCGACAGAAACGGGGAGCTGTTTTTT. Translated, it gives CASSPDRNGELFF.

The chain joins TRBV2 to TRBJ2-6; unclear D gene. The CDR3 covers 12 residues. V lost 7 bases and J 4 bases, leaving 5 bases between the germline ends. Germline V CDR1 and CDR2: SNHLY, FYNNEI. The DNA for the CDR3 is TGTGCCAGCATGGGCGGGGCCAACGTCCTGACTTTC. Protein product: CASMGGANVLTF.

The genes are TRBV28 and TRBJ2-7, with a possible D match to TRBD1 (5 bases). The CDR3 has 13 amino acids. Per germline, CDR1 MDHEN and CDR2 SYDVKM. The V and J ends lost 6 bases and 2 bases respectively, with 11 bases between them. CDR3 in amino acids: CASSSQGAYEQYF. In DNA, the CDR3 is TGTGCCAGCAGCTCTCAAGGGGCCTACGAGCAGTACTTC.

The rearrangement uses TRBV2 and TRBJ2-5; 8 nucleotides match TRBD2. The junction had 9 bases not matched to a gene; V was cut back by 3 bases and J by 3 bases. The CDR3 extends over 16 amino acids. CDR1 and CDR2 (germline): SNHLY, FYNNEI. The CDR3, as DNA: TGTGCCAGCAGTGAGGTTTCCAGCGGGGGCGAAGAGACCCAGTACTTC. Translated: CASSEVSSGGEETQYF.

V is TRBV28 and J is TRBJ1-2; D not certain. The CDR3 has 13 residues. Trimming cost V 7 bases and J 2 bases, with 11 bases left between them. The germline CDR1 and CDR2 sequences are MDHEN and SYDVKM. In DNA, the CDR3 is TGTGCCAGCACGCCGGGTTCCAACTATGGCTACACCTTC. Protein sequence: CASTPGSNYGYTF.

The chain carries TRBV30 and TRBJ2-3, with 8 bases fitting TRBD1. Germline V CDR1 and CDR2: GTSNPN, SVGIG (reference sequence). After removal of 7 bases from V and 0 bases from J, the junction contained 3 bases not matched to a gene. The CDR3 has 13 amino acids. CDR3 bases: TGTGCCTTTGACAGGGGTAGCACAGATACGCAGTATTTT. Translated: CAFDRGSTDTQYF.

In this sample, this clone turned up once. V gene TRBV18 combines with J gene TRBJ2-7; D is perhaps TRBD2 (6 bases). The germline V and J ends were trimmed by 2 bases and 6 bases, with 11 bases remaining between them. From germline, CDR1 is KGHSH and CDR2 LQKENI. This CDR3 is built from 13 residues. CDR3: CASSPSWDSEQYF. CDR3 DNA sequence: TGTGCCAGCTCACCATCCTGGGACTCCGAGCAGTACTTC.

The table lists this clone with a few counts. CDR3 bases: TGTGCCAGCAGGTCCTCAGGGATGGGGGAGACCCAGTACTTC. Its translation: CASRSSGMGETQYF. This rearrangement joins TRBV6-6 to TRBJ2-5; a weak D match, TRBD1 (5 bases). The CDR3 runs to 14 residues. Germline assignment: CDR1 MNHNY and CDR2 SVGAGI (reference sequence). The V end was cut by 6 bases, the J end by 5 bases, with 16 bases between.

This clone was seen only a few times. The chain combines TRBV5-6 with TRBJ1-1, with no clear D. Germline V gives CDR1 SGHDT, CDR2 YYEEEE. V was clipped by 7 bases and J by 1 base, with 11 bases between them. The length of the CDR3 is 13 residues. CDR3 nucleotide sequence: TGTGCCAGCGGTCGGCCGGGGAACACTGAAGCTTTCTTT. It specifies CASGRPGNTEAFF.

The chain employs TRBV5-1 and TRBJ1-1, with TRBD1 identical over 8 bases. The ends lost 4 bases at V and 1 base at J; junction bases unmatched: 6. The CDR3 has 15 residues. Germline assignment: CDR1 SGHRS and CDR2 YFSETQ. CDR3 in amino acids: CASSATQGGNTEAFF. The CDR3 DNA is TGCGCCAGCAGCGCGACACAGGGGGGGAACACTGAAGCTTTCTTT. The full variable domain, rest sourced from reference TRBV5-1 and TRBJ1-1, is KAGVTQTPRYLIKTRGQQVTLSCSPISGHRSVSWYQQTPGQGLQFLFEYFSETQRNKGNFPGRFSGRQFSNSRSEMNVSTLELGDSALYLCASSATQGGNTEAFFGQGTRLTVV.

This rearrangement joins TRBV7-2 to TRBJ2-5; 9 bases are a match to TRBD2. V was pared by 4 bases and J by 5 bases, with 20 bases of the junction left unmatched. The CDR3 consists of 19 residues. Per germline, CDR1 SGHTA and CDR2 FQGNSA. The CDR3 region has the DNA TGTGCCAGCAGCTGGACGCCTGTAGCGGGAGCAGCGGGATGGGAGACCCAGTACTTC. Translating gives CASSWTPVAGAAGWETQYF.

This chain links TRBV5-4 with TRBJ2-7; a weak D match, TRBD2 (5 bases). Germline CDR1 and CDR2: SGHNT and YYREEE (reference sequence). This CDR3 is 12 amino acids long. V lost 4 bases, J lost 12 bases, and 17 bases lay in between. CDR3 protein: CASSETGNGLYF. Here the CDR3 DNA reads TGTGCCAGCAGCGAAACGGGAAACGGGTTGTACTTC.

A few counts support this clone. In DNA, the CDR3 is TGTGCCAGCAGCGAAGGGATTGGGGGGAGAACCCAGTACTTC. Protein sequence: CASSEGIGGRTQYF. The genes are TRBV7-9 and TRBJ2-5; tentative D call: TRBD2 (6 bases). V dropped 5 bases and J dropped 8 bases, with 18 bases sitting between them. CDR3 length: 14 residues. Germline-derived CDR1 and CDR2 are SEHNR and FQNEAQ (reference sequence).

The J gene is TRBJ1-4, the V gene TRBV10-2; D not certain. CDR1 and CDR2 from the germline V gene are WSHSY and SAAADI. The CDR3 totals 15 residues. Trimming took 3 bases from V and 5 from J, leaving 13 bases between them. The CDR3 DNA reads TGCGCCAGCAGTGACCATCAGGCCTTGAATGAAAAACTGTTTTTT. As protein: CASSDHQALNEKLFF.

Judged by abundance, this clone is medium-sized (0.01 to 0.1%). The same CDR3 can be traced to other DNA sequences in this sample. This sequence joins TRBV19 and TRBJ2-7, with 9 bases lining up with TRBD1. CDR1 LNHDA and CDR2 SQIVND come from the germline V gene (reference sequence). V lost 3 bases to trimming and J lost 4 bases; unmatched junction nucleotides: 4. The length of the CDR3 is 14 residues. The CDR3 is CASSMGQGGYEQYF. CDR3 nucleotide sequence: TGTGCCAGTAGTATGGGACAGGGTGGTTACGAGCAGTACTTC.

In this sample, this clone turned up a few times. CDR3 nucleotides: TGTGCCAGCAGCCAAGTCGGGAAGGACTATGGCTACACCTTC. Its translation: CASSQVGKDYGYTF. This chain links TRBV4-2 with TRBJ1-2, with unresolved D. The CDR3 runs to 14 residues. The germline gives CDR1 LGHNA, CDR2 YNFKEQ. V lost 1 base to trimming and J lost 3 bases, with 9 bases between them.

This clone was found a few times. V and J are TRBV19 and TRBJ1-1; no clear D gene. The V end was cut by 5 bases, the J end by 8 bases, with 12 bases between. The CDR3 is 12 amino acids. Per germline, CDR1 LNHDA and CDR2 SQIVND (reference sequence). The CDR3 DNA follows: TGTGCCAGTAGTTTTGGGCCAGCCGAAGCTTTCTTT. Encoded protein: CASSFGPAEAFF.

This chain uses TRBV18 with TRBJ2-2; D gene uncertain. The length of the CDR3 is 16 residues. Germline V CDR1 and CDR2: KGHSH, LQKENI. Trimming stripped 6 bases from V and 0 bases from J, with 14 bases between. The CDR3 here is CASSQWSPSNTGELFF. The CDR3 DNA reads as TGTGCCAGCTCCCAATGGAGTCCATCGAACACCGGGGAGCTGTTTTTT. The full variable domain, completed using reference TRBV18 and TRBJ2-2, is NAGVMQNPRHLVRRRGQEARLRCSPMKGHSHVYWYRQLPEEGLKFMVYLQKENIIDESGMPKERFSAEFPKEGPSILRIQQVVRGDSAAYFCASSQWSPSNTGELFFGEGSRLTVL.